This entry is about one T cell receptor beta chain. Its antigen target is currently unknown. Nothing much larger sits one base from this clone, and base qualities are not available. The immunoSEQ Assay, a bias-controlled multiplex PCR, was used to amplify TCRbeta CDR3 regions from genomic DNA. Per the source publication's procedure: The number of nucleated cells in each sample was estimated from the amplification of reference gene primers within the assay. To quantify the absolute abundance of each unique TCRbeta CDR3 rearrangement, sequence reads were collapsed and filtered. For each sample, productive Simpson clonality was calculated by taking the square root of Simpson's diversity index across productive rearrangements. Drawn from immuneACCESS, this table holds only the in-frame rearrangements with V and J called that TCRdb kept. Clones are partly lost; checked studies trace under half to an unresolved V gene and leave the rest unexplained. The V and J calls and the clone size are those of that table, but D and trimming were determined from the DNA. The sample table shows about 58,000 clones, and more than 75% are seen once. Approximately 4.5% of the sample comes from the top ten.

CDR1 and CDR2 were assigned from the germline V gene as MGHRA and YSYEKL. The CDR3 covers 15 residues, taking in both the cysteine and the phenylalanine. CDR3 DNA is the only sequence kept; it has 45 bases, read in frame from the first base. Trimming removed 0 bases from V and 2 bases from J, leaving 11 bases between the germline ends. This entry belongs to a study of blood T cell repertoires in COVID-19 (dated by TCRdb to 2018 to 2021). For the study in its entirety: Samples covering the acute and convalescent phases of COVID-19 were provided by collaborators in the United States, Italy and Spain. The prospective study material was composed of cDNA or gDNA derived from T cells, B-cell-depleted T cells, or PBMCs. Deeply sampled blood TCRbeta repertoires from subjects exposed to, actively infected with, or recovered from COVID-19 were included in the dataset. The repertoires were made available in a free public database intended to serve as a resource for research on the immune response to SARS-CoV-2. Samples were obtained from the ongoing ImmuneRACE study (first 160 participants) and from over a thousand subjects provided by 6 global collaborators. Nearly every sample came with metadata listing a de-identified subject ID, COVID-19 status, age in years and sex. HLA class I and class II types, where available, came from metadata supplied by the sample provider rather than from assay-based typing.

Whole blood was collected in K2EDTA tubes by collaborating institutions according to the institutions' own protocols. For TCRbeta analysis, collaborator samples were shipped as frozen whole blood, as isolated PBMCs, or as DNA extracted from either sample type. What the study reported, not specific to this receptor: The amount of clinical and demographic metadata varied by source and participant and was provided uncurated.

Recombination linked TRBV4-1 to TRBJ2-7; TRBD2 could be the D gene, as 6 bases match. The clonotype was recovered from a man aged 40-49 years with active COVID-19. Sequenced input: peripheral blood. The CDR3 protein: CASSQEGRGTYEQYF. The DNA sequence reads TGCGCCAGCAGCCAAGAAGGGCGGGGAACCTACGAGCAGTACTTC.